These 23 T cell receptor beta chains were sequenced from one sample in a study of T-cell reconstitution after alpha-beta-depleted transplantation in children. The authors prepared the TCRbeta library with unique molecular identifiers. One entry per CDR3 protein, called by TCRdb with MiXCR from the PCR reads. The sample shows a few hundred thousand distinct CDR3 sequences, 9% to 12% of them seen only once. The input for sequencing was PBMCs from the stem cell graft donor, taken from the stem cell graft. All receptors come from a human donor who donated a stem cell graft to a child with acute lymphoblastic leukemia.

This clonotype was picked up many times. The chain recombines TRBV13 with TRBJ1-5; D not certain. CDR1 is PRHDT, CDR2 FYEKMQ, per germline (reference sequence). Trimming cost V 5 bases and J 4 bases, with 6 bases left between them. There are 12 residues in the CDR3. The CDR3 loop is CASSGANQPQHF. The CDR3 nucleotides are TGTGCCAGCAGCGGAGCGAATCAGCCCCAGCATTTT. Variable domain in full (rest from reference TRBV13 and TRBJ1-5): AAGVIQSPRHLIKEKRETATLKCYPIPRHDTVYWYQQGPGQDPQFLISFYEKMQSDKGSIPDRFSAQQFSDYHSELNMSSLELGDSALYFCASSGANQPQHFGDGTRLSIL.

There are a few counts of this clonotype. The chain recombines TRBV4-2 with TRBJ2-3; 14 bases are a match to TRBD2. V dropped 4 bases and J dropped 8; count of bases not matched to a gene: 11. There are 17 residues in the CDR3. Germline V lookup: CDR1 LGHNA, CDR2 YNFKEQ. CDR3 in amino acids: CASSLLGLAGGLRTQYF. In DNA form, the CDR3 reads TGTGCCAGCAGCCTCCTCGGACTAGCGGGAGGTTTACGTACGCAGTATTTT.

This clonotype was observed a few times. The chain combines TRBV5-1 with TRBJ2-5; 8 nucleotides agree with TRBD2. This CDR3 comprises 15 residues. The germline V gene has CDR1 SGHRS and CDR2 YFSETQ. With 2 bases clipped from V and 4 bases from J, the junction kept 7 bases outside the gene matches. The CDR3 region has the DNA TGCGCCAGCAGCTTAGAAGCGGGAGTTCCAGAGACCCAGTACTTC. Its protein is CASSLEAGVPETQYF.

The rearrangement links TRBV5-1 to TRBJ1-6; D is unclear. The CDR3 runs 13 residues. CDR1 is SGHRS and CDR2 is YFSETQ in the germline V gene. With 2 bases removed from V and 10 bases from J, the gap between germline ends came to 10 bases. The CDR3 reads CASSFGEGSPLHF. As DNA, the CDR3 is TGCGCCAGCAGCTTCGGGGAGGGATCACCCCTCCACTTT.

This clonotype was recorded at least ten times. The CDR3 here is CSVEAPLRPYEQYF. CDR3 nucleotide sequence: TGCAGCGTTGAAGCCCCCCTGCGGCCCTACGAGCAGTACTTC. This chain joins TRBV29-1 and TRBJ2-7; D is uncertain. This CDR3 has 14 amino acids. The V gene lost 1 base and the J gene lost 2 bases, with 12 bases spanning the gap. Germline CDR1 and CDR2: SQVTM and ANQGSEA.

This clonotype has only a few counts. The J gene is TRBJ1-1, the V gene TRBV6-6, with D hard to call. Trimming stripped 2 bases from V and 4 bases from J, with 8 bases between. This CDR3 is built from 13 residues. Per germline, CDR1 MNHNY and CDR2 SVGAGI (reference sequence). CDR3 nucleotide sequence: TGTGCCAGCAGTTACCGATCAGGCACTGAAGCTTTCTTT. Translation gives CASSYRSGTEAFF.

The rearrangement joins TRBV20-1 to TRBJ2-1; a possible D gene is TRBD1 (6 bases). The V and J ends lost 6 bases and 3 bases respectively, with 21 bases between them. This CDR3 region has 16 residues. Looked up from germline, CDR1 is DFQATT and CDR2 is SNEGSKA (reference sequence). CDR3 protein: CSANDRHTLDYNEQFF. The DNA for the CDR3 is TGCAGTGCGAACGACAGGCACACCCTAGACTACAATGAGCAGTTCTTC.

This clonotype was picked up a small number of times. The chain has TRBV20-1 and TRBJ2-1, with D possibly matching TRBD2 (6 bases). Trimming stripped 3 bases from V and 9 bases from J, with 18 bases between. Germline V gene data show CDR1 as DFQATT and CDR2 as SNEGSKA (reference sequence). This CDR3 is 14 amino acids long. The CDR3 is CSARWEAGLGEQFF. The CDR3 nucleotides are TGCAGTGCTAGGTGGGAGGCAGGGTTGGGTGAGCAGTTCTTC.

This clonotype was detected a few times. This CDR3 is CASSRSGAQETQYF. The CDR3 DNA reads TGCGCCAGCAGCCGGAGTGGGGCCCAAGAGACCCAGTACTTC. This rearrangement joins TRBV5-1 to TRBJ2-5; D is possibly TRBD1 (5 bases). Trimming left V 4 bases short and J 1 base short, with 11 bases between. Germline values: CDR1 SGHRS, CDR2 YFSETQ. This CDR3 is built from 14 residues.

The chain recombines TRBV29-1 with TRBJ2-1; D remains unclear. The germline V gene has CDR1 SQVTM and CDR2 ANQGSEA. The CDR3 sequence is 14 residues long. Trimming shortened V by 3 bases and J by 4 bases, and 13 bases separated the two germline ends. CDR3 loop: CSVDSRWSYNEQFF. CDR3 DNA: TGCAGCGTTGATAGCAGGTGGTCGTACAATGAGCAGTTCTTC.

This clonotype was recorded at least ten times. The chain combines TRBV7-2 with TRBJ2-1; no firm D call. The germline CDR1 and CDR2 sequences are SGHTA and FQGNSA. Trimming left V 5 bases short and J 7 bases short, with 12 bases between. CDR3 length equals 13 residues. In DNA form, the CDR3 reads TGTGCCAGCAGCCCTACGAAAGGGAATGAGCAGTTCTTC. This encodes CASSPTKGNEQFF.

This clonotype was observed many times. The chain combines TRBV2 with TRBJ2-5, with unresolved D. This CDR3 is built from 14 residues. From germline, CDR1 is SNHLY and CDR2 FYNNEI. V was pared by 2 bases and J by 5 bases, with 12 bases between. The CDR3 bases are TGTGCCAGCAGTGAAACTCATGGATTGGAGACCCAGTACTTC. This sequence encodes CASSETHGLETQYF.

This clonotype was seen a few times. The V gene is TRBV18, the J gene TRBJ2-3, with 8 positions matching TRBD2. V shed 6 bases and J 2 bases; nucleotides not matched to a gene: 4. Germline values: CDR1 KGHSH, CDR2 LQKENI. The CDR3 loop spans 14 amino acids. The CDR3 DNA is TGTGCCAGCTCGCAACTAGCGGACACAGATACGCAGTATTTT. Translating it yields CASSQLADTDTQYF.

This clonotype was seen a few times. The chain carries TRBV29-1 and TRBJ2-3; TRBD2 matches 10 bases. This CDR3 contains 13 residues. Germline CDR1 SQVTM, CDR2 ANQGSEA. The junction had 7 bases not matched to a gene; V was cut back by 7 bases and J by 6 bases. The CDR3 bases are TGCAGCGCCCCTCTAGCGGGAGTTGATACGCAGTATTTT. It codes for CSAPLAGVDTQYF.

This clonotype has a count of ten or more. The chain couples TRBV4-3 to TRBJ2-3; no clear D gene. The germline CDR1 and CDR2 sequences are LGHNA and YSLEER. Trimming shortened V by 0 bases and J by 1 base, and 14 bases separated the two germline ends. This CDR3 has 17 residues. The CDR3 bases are TGCGCCAGCAGCCAAGAACCGCCCCCACGCGGCACAGATACGCAGTATTTT. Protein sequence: CASSQEPPPRGTDTQYF.

The CDR3 sequence: CASSLTLAGAYNEQFF. The CDR3 nucleotides are TGTGCCAGCAGCTTAACCTTAGCGGGAGCCTACAATGAGCAGTTCTTC. The chain carries TRBV7-3 and TRBJ2-1; 9 bases map to TRBD2. Germline loops: CDR1 SGHTA, CDR2 FQGTGA. The CDR3 is 16 residues long. Trimming at V came to 0 bases and at J to 2 bases, leaving 2 bases not matched to a gene. The full variable domain, in which reference TRBV7-3 and TRBJ2-1 provide the parts outside the CDR3, is GAGVSQTPSNKVTEKGKYVELRCDPISGHTALYWYRQSLGQGPEFLIYFQGTGAADDSGLPNDRFFAVRPEGSVSTLKIQRTERGDSAVYLCASSLTLAGAYNEQFFGPGTRLTVL.

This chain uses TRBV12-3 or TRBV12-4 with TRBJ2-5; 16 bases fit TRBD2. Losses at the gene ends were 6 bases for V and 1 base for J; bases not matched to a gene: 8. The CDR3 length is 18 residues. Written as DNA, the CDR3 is TGTGCCAGCAGCGGACCGGGACTAGCGGGAGGGATCCAAGAGACCCAGTACTTC. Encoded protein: CASSGPGLAGGIQETQYF.

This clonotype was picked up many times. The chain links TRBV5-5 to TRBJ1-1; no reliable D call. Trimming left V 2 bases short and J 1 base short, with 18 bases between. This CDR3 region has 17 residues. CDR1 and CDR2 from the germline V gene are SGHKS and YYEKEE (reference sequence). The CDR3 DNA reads TGTGCCAGCAGCTTTAGTAACACCATGGGATCGAACACTGAAGCTTTCTTT. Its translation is CASSFSNTMGSNTEAFF.

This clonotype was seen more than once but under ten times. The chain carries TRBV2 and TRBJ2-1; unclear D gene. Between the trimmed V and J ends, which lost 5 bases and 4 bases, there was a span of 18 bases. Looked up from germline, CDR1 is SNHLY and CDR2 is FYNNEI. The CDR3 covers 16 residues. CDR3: CASSSVGPLGYNEQFF. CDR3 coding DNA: TGTGCCAGCAGTTCAGTTGGACCCCTGGGATACAATGAGCAGTTCTTC.

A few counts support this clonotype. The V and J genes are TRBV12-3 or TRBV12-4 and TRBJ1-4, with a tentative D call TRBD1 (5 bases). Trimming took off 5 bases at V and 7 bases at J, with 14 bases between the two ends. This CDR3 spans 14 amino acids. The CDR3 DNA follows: TGTGCCAGCAGTCCTCGGGGGAAGGGTGAAAAACTGTTTTTT. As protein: CASSPRGKGEKLFF.

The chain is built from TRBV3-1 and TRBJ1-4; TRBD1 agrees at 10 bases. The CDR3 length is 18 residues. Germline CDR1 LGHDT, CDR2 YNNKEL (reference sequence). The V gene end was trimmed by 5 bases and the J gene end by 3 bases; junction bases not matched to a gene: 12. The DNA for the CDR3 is TGTGCCAGCAGCTGGATCTGGACAGGGGGTGAGGCTAATGAAAAACTGTTTTTT. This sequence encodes CASSWIWTGGEANEKLFF.

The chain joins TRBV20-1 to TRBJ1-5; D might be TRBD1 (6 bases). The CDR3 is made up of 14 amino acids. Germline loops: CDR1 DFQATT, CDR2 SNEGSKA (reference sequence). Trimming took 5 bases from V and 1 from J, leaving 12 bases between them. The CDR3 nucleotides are TGCAGTGCTGCCAGGGGTCCGAGCAATCAGCCCCAGCATTTT. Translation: CSAARGPSNQPQHF.

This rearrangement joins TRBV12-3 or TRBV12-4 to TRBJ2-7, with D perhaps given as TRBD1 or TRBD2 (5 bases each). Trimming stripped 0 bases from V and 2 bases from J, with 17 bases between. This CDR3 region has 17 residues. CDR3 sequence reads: CASSLAGWGGRAYEQYF. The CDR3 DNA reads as TGTGCCAGCAGTTTAGCTGGATGGGGCGGGCGCGCCTACGAGCAGTACTTC.